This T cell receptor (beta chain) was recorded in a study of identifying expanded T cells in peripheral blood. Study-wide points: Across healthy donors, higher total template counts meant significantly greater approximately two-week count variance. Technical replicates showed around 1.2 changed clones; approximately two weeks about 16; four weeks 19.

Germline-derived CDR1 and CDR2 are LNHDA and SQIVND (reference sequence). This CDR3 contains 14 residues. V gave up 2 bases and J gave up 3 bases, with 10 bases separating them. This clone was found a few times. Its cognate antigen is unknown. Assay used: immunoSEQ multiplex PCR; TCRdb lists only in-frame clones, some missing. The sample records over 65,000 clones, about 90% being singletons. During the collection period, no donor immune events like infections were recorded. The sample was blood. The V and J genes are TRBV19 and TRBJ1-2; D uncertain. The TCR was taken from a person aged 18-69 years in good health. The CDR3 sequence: CASSINRWDYGYTF. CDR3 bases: TGTGCCAGTAGTATAAACCGGTGGGACTATGGCTACACCTTC.